These 3 T cell receptor beta chains share one sample of origin, sequenced in a study of cytotoxic CD8 clonotypes in ibrutinib-treated CLL. Using immunoSEQ multiplex PCR, the repertoire was profiled, and TCRdb retains in-frame clones only, with some absent. The sample lists 250,000 to 350,000 clones; roughly four fifths were seen once. The material was PBMCs, obtained at disease progression, from a patient treated with ibrutinib. The receptors were gathered from a human donor with chronic lymphocytic leukemia.

V and J are TRBV19 and TRBJ1-5; TRBD1 agrees at 8 bases. V trimming: 11 bases; J trimming: 6 bases; junction bases outside the gene matches: 6. Germline V gene lookup returns CDR1 LNHDA and CDR2 SQIVND (reference sequence). This CDR3 has 12 residues. In nucleotides, the CDR3 is TGTGCCGCCCGGACAGGGTTTCAGCCCCAGCATTTT. It codes for CAARTGFQPQHF.

The chain couples TRBV27 to TRBJ2-5, with D unresolved. CDR3 length equals 13 residues. Germline values: CDR1 MNHEY, CDR2 SMNVEV (reference sequence). V was clipped by 5 bases and J by 0 bases, with 7 bases between them. The CDR3 coding sequence is TGTGCCAGCAGTGGACGGTACCAAGAGACCCAGTACTTC. This codes for CASSGRYQETQYF.

The chain recombines TRBV2 with TRBJ1-6; no firm D call. V was pared by 10 bases and J by 6 bases, with 19 bases between. The CDR3 contains 15 residues. The germline V gene encodes CDR1 SNHLY and CDR2 FYNNEI. CDR3 protein: CAIPWAEGFNSPLHF. Here the CDR3 DNA reads TGTGCCATCCCTTGGGCAGAAGGGTTTAATTCACCCCTCCACTTT. Looking up the rest from reference TRBV2 and TRBJ1-6 gives the full variable domain: EPEVTQTPSHQVTQMGQEVILRCVPISNHLYFYWYRQILGQKVEFLVSFYNNEISEKSEIFDDQFSVERPDGSNFTLKIRSTKLEDSAMYFCAIPWAEGFNSPLHFGNGTRLTVT.